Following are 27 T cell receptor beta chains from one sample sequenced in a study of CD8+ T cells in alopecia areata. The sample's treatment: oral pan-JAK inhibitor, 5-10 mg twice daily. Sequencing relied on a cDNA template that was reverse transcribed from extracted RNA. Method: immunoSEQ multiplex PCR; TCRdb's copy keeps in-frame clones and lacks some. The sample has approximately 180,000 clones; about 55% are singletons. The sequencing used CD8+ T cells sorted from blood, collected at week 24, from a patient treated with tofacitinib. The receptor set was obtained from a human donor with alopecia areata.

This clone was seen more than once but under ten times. The CDR3, as DNA: TGTGCCTGGAGTCTCCCCGGGGAGCTGTTTTTT. Translation: CAWSLPGELFF. J is TRBJ2-2 and V is TRBV30; no clear D. V lost 2 bases, J lost 6 bases, and 4 bases lay in between. The length of the CDR3 is 11 residues. The V gene's germline CDR1 is GTSNPN and CDR2 SVGIG (reference sequence).

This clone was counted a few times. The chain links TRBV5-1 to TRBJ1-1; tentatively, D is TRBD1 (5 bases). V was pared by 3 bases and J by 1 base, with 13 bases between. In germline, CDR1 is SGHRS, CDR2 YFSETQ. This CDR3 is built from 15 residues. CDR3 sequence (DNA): TGCGCCAGCAGCTGGAACCCTACAGGGAACACTGAAGCTTTCTTT. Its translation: CASSWNPTGNTEAFF.

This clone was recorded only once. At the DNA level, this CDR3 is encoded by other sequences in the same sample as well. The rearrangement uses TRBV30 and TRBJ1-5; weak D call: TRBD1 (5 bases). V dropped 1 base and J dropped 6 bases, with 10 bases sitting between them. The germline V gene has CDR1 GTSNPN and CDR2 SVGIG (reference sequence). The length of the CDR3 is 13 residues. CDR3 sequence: CAWSAQGGQPQHF. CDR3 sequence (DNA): TGTGCCTGGAGTGCCCAGGGTGGTCAGCCCCAGCATTTT. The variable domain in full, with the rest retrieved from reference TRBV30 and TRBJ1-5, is SQTIHQWPATLVQPVGSPLSLECTVEGTSNPNLYWYRQAAGRGLQLLFYSVGIGQISSEVPQNLSASRPQDRQFILSSKKLLLSDSGFYLCAWSAQGGQPQHFGDGTRLSIL.

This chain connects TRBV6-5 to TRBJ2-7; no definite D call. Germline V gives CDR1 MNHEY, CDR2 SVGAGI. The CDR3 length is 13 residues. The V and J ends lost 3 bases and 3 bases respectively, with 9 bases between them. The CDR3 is CASSYSTDYEQYF. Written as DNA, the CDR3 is TGTGCCAGCAGTTATAGCACAGACTACGAGCAGTACTTC.

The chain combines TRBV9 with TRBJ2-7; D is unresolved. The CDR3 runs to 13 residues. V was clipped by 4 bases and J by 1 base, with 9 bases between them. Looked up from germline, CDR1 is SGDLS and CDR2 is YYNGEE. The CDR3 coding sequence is TGTGCCAGCAGCTTTCCACCATCCTACGAGCAGTACTTC. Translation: CASSFPPSYEQYF.

This chain's CDR3 is CASVRDNPYEQYF. The CDR3 DNA reads TGTGCCAGCGTCCGGGACAACCCCTACGAGCAGTACTTC. The chain employs TRBV27 and TRBJ2-7, with a possible D match to TRBD1 (6 bases). Between the trimmed V and J ends, which lost 8 bases and 2 bases, there was a span of 13 bases. The CDR3 is 13 residues long. Germline V gene lookup returns CDR1 MNHEY and CDR2 SMNVEV (reference sequence).

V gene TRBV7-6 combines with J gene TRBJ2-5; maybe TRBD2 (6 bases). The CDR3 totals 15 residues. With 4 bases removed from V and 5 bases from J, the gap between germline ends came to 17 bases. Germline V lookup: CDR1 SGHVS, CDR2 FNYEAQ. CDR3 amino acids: CASSSGGNTGETQYF. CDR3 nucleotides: TGTGCCAGCAGCTCCGGGGGTAACACTGGGGAGACCCAGTACTTC.

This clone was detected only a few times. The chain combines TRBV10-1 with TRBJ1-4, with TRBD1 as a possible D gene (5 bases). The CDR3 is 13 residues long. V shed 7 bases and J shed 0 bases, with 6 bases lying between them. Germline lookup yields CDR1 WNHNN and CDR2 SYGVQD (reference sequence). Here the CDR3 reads CASIGATNEKLFF. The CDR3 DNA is TGCGCCAGCATAGGGGCAACTAATGAAAAACTGTTTTTT.

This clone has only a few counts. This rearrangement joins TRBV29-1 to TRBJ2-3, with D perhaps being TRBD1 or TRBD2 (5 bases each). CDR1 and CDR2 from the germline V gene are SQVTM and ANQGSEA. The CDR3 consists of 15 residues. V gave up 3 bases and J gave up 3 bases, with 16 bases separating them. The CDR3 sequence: CSVDRPGGGTDTQYF. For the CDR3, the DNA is TGCAGCGTTGACCGACCCGGTGGGGGTACAGATACGCAGTATTTT.

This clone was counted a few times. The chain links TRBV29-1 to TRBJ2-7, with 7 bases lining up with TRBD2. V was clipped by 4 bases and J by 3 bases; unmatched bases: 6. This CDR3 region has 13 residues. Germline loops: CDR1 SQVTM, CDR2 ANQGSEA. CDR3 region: CSVVGGEFYEQYF. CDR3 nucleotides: TGCAGCGTTGTTGGGGGGGAGTTCTACGAGCAGTACTTC.

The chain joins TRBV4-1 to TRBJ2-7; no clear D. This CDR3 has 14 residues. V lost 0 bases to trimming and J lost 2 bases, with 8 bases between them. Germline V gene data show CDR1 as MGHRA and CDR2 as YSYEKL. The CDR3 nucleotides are TGCGCCAGCAGCCAAGACTCAGGACCCTACGAGCAGTACTTC. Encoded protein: CASSQDSGPYEQYF.

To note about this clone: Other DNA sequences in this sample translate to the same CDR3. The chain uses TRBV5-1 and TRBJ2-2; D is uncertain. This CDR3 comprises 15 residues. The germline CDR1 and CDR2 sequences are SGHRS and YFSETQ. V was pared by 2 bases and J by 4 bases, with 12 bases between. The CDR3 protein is CASSLDQGATGELFF. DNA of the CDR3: TGCGCCAGCAGCTTAGACCAAGGAGCCACCGGGGAGCTGTTTTTT.

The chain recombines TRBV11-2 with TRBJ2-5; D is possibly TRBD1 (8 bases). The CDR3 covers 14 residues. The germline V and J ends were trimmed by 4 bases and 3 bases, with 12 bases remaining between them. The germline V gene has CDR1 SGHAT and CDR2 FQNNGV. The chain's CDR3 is CASSYRGGEETQYF. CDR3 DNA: TGTGCCAGCAGCTACAGGGGGGGGGAAGAGACCCAGTACTTC.

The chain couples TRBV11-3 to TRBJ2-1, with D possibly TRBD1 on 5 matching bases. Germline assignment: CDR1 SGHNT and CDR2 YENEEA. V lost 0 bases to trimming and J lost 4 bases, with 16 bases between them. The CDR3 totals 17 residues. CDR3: CASSLDPGRETYNEQFF. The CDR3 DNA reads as TGTGCCAGCAGCTTAGACCCCGGCAGGGAAACTTACAATGAGCAGTTCTTC.

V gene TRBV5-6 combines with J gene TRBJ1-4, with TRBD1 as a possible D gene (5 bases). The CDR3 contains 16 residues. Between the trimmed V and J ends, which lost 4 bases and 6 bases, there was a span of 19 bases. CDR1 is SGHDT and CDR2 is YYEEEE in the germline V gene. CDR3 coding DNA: TGTGCCAGCAGCCTGAGTCAGGGCCCCCCTCATGAAAAACTGTTTTTT. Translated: CASSLSQGPPHEKLFF.

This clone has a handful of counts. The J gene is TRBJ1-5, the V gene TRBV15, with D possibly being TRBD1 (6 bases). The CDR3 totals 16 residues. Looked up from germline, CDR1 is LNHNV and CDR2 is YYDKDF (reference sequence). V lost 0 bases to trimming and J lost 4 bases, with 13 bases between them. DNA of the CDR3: TGTGCCACCAGCAGAGATCGGGGACAAGCAAATCAGCCCCAGCATTTT. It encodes CATSRDRGQANQPQHF.

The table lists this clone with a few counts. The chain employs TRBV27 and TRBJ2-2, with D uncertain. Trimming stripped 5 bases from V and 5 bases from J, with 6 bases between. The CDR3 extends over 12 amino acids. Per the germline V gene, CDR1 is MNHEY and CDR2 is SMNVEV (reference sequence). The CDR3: CASSLETGELFF. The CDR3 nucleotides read TGTGCCAGCAGTCTGGAGACCGGGGAGCTGTTTTTT.

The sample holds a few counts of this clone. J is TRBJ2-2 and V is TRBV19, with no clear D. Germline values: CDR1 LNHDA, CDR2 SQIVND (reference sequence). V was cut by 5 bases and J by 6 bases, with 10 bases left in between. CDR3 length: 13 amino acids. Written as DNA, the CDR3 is TGTGCCAGTAGTGTCAGTGGGGCCGGGGAGCTGTTTTTT. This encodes CASSVSGAGELFF. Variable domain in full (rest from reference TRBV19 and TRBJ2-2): DGGITQSPKYLFRKEGQNVTLSCEQNLNHDAMYWYRQDPGQGLRLIYYSQIVNDFQKGDIAEGYSVSREKKESFPLTVTSAQKNPTAFYLCASSVSGAGELFFGEGSRLTVL.

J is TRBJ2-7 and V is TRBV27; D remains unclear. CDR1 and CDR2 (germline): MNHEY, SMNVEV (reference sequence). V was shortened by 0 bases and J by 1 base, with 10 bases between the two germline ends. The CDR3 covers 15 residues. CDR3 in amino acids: CASSLSIGPSYEQYF. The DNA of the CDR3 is TGTGCCAGCAGTTTATCGATAGGGCCGTCCTACGAGCAGTACTTC.

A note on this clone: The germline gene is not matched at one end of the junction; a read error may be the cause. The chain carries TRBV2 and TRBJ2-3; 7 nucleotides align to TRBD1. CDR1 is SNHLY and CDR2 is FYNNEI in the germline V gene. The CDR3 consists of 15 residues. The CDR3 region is CASSEGQASTDTQYF. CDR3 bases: TGTGCCAGCAGCGAAGGACAGGCTAGCACAGATACGCAGTATTTT.

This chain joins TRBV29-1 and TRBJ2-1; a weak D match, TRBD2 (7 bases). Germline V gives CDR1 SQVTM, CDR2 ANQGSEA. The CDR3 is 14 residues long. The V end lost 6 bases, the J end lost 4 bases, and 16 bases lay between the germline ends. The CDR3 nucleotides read TGCAGCGTAGGAGCGGGACAACAGTACAATGAGCAGTTCTTC. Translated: CSVGAGQQYNEQFF.

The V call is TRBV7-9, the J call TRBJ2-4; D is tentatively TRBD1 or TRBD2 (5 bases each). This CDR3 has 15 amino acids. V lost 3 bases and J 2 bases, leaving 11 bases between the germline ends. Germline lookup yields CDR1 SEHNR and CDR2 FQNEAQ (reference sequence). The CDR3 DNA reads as TGTGCCAGCAGCTTCGGGGACCGAACCAAAAACATTCAGTACTTC. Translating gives CASSFGDRTKNIQYF.

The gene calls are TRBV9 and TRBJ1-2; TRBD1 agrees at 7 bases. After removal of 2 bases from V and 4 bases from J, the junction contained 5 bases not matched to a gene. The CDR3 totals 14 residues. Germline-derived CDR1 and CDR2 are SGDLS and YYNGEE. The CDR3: CASSVQGVGYGYTF. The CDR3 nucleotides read TGTGCCAGCAGCGTTCAGGGGGTTGGCTATGGCTACACCTTC.

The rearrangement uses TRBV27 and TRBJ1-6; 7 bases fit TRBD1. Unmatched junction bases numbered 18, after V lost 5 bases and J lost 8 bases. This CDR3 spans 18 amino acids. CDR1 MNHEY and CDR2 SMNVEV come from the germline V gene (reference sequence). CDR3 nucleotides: TGTGCCAGCAGTACACGCCCTCTTCAGACAGGGTTGGATTCACCCCTCCACTTT. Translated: CASSTRPLQTGLDSPLHF.

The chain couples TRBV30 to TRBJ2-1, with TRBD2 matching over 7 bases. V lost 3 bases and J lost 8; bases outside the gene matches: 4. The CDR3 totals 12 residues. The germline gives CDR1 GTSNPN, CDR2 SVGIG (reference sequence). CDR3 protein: CAWSNLADEQFF. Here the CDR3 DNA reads TGTGCCTGGAGCAACCTAGCGGATGAGCAGTTCTTC.

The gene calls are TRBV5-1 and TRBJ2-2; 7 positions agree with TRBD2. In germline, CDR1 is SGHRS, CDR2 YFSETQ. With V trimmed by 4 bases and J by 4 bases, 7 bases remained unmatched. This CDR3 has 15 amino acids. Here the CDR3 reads CASSTRLASTGELFF. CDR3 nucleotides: TGCGCCAGCAGCACAAGACTAGCAAGCACCGGGGAGCTGTTTTTT.

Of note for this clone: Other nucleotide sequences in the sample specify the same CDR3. The CDR3 sequence: CASSDSTDTQYF. The CDR3 DNA sequence: TGCGCCAGCAGTGACAGCACAGATACGCAGTATTTT. The rearrangement uses TRBV10-2 and TRBJ2-3; D not resolved. Trimming stripped 3 bases from V and 0 bases from J, with 1 base between. The CDR3 has 12 residues. In germline, CDR1 is WSHSY, CDR2 SAAADI.